These 14 T cell receptor beta chains were all obtained from the same sample, sequenced in a study of CD8 T cells in Susac syndrome (dated by TCRdb to about 2019). Library preparation employed the immunoSEQ multiplex PCR assay. RNA was extracted using the RNeasy kit, and roughly 0.45 to 1 ug of the RNA was reverse transcribed with random hexamers. TCRdb's own reprocessing of the public reads used fastp at Q25 and MiXCR and kept productive beta chains. Each entry is one CDR3 protein sequence, shown with its most common DNA and genes. The sample profile shows approximately 140,000 distinct CDR3 sequences; about 94% of them were found once. 0.25% to 0.3% of the sample comes from the top ten. Source material: CD8+ T cells from PBMCs. The receptors here all came from a human donor in good health.

This clonotype was observed once. This chain uses TRBV4-2 with TRBJ1-1; the D is unclear. CDR1 and CDR2 from the germline V gene are LGHNA and YNFKEQ. The germline V and J ends were trimmed by 0 bases and 0 bases, with 11 bases remaining between them. The CDR3 runs to 16 residues. DNA of the CDR3: TGTGCCAGCAGCCAAGATTCAGCGACGGTGAACACTGAAGCTTTCTTT. Its protein is CASSQDSATVNTEAFF.

This chain connects TRBV4-3 to TRBJ2-2, with TRBD2 matching over 11 bases. V lost 1 base and J lost 2; bases outside the gene matches: 3. The CDR3 length is 17 residues. CDR1 LGHNA and CDR2 YSLEER come from the germline V gene. Written as DNA, the CDR3 is TGCGCCAGCAGCCAAGGACTAGCGGGGATCAACACCGGGGAGCTGTTTTTT. Protein product: CASSQGLAGINTGELFF.

J is TRBJ2-1 and V is TRBV5-1, with 7 positions matching TRBD2. In germline, CDR1 is SGHRS, CDR2 YFSETQ. V shed 1 base and J 7 bases; nucleotides not matched to a gene: 5. This CDR3 contains 14 residues. The CDR3 loop reads CASSLWRERNEQFF. Here the CDR3 DNA reads TGCGCCAGCAGCTTGTGGCGGGAGCGAAATGAGCAGTTCTTC. The variable domain in full, completed from reference TRBV5-1 and TRBJ2-1, reads KAGVTQTPRYLIKTRGQQVTLSCSPISGHRSVSWYQQTPGQGLQFLFEYFSETQRNKGNFPGRFSGRQFSNSRSEMNVSTLELGDSALYLCASSLWRERNEQFFGPGTRLTVL.

This chain links TRBV24-1 with TRBJ1-2; TRBD1 is a possible D gene (6 bases). This CDR3 region has 15 residues. Germline loops: CDR1 KGHDR, CDR2 SFDVKD. Deletions cut 4 bases from V and 2 bases from J, with 13 bases between. Here the CDR3 reads CATSERQAGNYGYTF. The CDR3 nucleotides read TGTGCCACCAGTGAAAGACAGGCGGGCAACTATGGCTACACCTTC.

This rearrangement joins TRBV28 to TRBJ1-5; D is uncertain. Trimming left V 3 bases short and J 7 bases short, with 7 bases between. The CDR3 covers 12 residues. The germline V gene encodes CDR1 MDHEN and CDR2 SYDVKM. CDR3 region: CASSFWQQPQHF. DNA of the CDR3: TGTGCCAGCAGTTTCTGGCAGCAGCCCCAGCATTTT.

The J gene is TRBJ2-1, the V gene TRBV9; D gene ambiguous. CDR1 and CDR2 (germline): SGDLS, YYNGEE. V was clipped by 0 bases and J by 7 bases, with 5 bases between them. The CDR3 has 12 amino acids. The chain's CDR3 is CASSVAENEQFF. CDR3 nucleotide sequence: TGTGCCAGCAGCGTAGCGGAGAATGAGCAGTTCTTC.

This clonotype came up once. The chain carries TRBV19 and TRBJ2-7; D is possibly TRBD1 (6 bases). Germline assignment: CDR1 LNHDA and CDR2 SQIVND (reference sequence). The CDR3 is 14 amino acids. V shed 2 bases and J shed 5 bases, with 13 bases lying between them. The CDR3 DNA is TGTGCCAGTAGTATAAGGGCAGGGGATCACGAGCAGTACTTC. Translation gives CASSIRAGDHEQYF.

V is TRBV18 and J is TRBJ2-3; D is uncertain. Trimming pared 3 bases from V and 4 bases from J, leaving 14 bases between. CDR1 and CDR2 from the germline V gene are KGHSH and LQKENI. CDR3 size: 15 residues. The CDR3: CASSPLFPEADTQYF. Written as DNA, the CDR3 is TGTGCCAGCTCACCCCTTTTCCCAGAGGCAGATACGCAGTATTTT. Together with reference TRBV18 and TRBJ2-3, the CDR3 gives the full variable domain: NAGVMQNPRHLVRRRGQEARLRCSPMKGHSHVYWYRQLPEEGLKFMVYLQKENIIDESGMPKERFSAEFPKEGPSILRIQQVVRGDSAAYFCASSPLFPEADTQYFGPGTRLTVL.

The chain carries TRBV30 and TRBJ2-1; no definite D call. The CDR3 spans 14 residues. V lost 2 bases and J lost 3, with 11 bases in between. Germline V gene lookup returns CDR1 GTSNPN and CDR2 SVGIG (reference sequence). This chain's CDR3 is CAWSWQVGYNEQFF. As DNA, the CDR3 is TGTGCCTGGAGTTGGCAGGTCGGCTACAATGAGCAGTTCTTC.

V is TRBV27 and J is TRBJ2-2, with D possibly being TRBD1 or TRBD2 (6 bases each). V was shortened by 5 bases and J by 8 bases, with 15 bases between the two germline ends. The CDR3 sequence is 14 residues long. CDR1 and CDR2 from the germline V gene are MNHEY and SMNVEV (reference sequence). CDR3 nucleotide sequence: TGTGCCAGCAGTCGGAGGGGGGCCACTGGGGAGCTGTTTTTT. Encoded protein: CASSRRGATGELFF.

The chain has TRBV6-2 or TRBV6-3 and TRBJ2-7; the D is unclear. Germline CDR1 MNHEY, CDR2 SVGEGT. The V and J ends lost 2 bases and 6 bases respectively, with 8 bases between them. The CDR3 runs 12 residues. The CDR3 DNA sequence: TGTGCCAGCAGTTACGTGACGCTCGAGCAGTACTTC. This codes for CASSYVTLEQYF.

The chain is built from TRBV6-5 and TRBJ1-3, with unresolved D. Germline CDR1 reads MNHEY; CDR2 reads SVGAGI. The CDR3 has 14 amino acids. V was shortened by 5 bases and J by 0 bases, with 8 bases between the two germline ends. The CDR3 reads CASSPTSSGNTIYF. DNA of the CDR3: TGTGCCAGCAGTCCGACAAGCTCTGGAAACACCATATATTTT.

The rearrangement joins TRBV29-1 to TRBJ2-1; a weak D match, TRBD2 (6 bases). The CDR3 runs 13 residues. Trimming removed 4 bases from V and 7 bases from J, with 14 bases in between. CDR1 is SQVTM, CDR2 ANQGSEA, per germline. The CDR3 loop is CSVVTGARNEQFF. CDR3 bases: TGCAGCGTTGTAACGGGAGCAAGAAATGAGCAGTTCTTC.

This sequence joins TRBV12-3 or TRBV12-4 and TRBJ2-2, with a tentative D call TRBD2 (6 bases). The CDR3 is 13 residues long. The ends were cut back, 6 bases at V and 6 bases at J, with 11 bases in the middle. In DNA form, the CDR3 reads TGTGCCAGCAGCCCCGGGAGCCCCGGGGAGCTGTTTTTT. This codes for CASSPGSPGELFF.